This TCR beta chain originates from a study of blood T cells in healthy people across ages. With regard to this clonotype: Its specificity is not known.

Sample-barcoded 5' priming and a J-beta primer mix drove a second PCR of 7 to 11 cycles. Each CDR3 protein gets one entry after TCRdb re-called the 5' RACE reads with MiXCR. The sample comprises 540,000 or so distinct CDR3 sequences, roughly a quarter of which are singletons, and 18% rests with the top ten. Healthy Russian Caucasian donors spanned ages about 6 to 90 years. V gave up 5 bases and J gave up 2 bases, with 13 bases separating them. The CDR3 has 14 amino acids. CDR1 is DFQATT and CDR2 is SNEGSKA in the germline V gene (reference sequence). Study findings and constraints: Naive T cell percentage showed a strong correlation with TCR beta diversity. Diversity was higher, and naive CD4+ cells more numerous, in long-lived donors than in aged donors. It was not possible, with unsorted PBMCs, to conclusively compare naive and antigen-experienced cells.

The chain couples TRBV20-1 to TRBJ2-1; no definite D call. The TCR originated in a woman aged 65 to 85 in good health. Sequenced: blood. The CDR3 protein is CSALYTNAYNEQFF. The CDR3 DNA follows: TGCAGTGCTCTGTACACCAACGCCTACAATGAGCAGTTCTTC.